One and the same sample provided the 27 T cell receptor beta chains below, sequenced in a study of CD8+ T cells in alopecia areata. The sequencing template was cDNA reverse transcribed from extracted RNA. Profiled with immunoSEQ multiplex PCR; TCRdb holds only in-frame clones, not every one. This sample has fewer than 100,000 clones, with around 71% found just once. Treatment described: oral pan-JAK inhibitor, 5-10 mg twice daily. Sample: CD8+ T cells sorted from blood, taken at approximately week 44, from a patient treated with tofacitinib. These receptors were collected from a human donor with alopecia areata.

This chain's CDR3 is CASSVEGVPGELFF. As DNA, the CDR3 is TGTGCCAGCAGCGTTGAGGGGGTTCCCGGGGAGCTGTTTTTT. V is TRBV9 and J is TRBJ2-2, with D perhaps matching TRBD1 (6 bases). The germline CDR1 and CDR2 sequences are SGDLS and YYNGEE. The CDR3 loop spans 14 amino acids. Trimming cost V 2 bases and J 6 bases, with 11 bases left between them.

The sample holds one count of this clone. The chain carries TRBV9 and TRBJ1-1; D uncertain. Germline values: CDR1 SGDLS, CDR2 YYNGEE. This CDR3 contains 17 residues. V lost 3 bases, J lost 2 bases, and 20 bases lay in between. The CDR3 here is CASSDSTGRWGNTEAFF. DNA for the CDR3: TGTGCCAGCAGCGACTCTACCGGTCGATGGGGAAACACTGAAGCTTTCTTT.

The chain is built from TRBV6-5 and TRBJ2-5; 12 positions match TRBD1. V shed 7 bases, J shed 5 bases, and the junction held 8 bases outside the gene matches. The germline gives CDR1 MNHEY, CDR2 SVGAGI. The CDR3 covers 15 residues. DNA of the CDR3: TGTGCCAGCATCCCCGGGACAGGGGGCGCCGAGACCCAGTACTTC. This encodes CASIPGTGGAETQYF.

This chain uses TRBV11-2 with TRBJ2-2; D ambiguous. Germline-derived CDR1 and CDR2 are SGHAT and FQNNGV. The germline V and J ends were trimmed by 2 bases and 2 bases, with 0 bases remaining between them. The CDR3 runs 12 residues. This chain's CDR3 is CASSLNTGELFF. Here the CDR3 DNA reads TGTGCCAGCAGCTTAAACACCGGGGAGCTGTTTTTT.

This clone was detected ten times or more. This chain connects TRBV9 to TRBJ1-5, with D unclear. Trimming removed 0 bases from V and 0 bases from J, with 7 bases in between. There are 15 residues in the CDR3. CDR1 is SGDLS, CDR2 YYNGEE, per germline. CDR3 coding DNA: TGTGCCAGCAGCGTAGGGGGTTATAGCAATCAGCCCCAGCATTTT. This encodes CASSVGGYSNQPQHF.

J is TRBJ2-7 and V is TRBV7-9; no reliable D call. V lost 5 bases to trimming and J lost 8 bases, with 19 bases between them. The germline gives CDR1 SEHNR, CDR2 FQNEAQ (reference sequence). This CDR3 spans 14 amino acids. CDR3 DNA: TGTGCCAGCAGCCGACCCGATGACAACTCACAGCAGTACTTC. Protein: CASSRPDDNSQQYF.

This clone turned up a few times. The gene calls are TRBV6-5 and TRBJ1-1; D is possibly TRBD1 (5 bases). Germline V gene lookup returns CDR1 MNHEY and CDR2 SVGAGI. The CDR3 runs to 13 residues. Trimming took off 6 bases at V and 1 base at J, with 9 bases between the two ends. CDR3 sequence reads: CASSLGRNTEAFF. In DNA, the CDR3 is TGTGCCAGCAGCTTGGGACGGAACACTGAAGCTTTCTTT.

The CDR3 DNA is TGTGCCTGGAGTCAAGCCAACCCCGGGGAGCTGTTTTTT. It codes for CAWSQANPGELFF. This sequence joins TRBV30 and TRBJ2-2; D ambiguous. V lost 2 bases and J lost 6, with 10 bases in between. The CDR3 sequence is 13 residues long. Germline V lookup: CDR1 GTSNPN, CDR2 SVGIG (reference sequence).

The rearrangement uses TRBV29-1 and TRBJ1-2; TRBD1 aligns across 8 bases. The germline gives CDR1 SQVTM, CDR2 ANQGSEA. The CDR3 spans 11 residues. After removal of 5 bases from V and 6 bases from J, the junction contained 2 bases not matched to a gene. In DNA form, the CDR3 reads TGCAGCGTTCCAGGGGGCCATGGCTACACCTTC. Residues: CSVPGGHGYTF.

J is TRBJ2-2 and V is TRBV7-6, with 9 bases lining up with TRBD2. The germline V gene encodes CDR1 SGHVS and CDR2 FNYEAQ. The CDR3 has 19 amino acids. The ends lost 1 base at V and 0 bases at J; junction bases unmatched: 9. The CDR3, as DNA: TGTGCCAGCAGCTTAGGCTTTAGCGGGGGTCTGGCGAACACCGGGGAGCTGTTTTTT. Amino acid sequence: CASSLGFSGGLANTGELFF.

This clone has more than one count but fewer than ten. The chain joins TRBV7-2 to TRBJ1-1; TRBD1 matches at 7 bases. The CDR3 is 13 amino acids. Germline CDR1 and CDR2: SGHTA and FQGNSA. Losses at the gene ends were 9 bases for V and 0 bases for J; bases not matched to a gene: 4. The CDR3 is CASIGTVNTEAFF. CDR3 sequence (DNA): TGTGCCAGTATCGGGACAGTGAACACTGAAGCTTTCTTT. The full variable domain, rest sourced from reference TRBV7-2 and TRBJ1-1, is GAGVSQSPSNKVTEKGKDVELRCDPISGHTALYWYRQSLGQGLEFLIYFQGNSAPDKSGLPSDRFSAERTGGSVSTLTIQRTQQEDSAVYLCASIGTVNTEAFFGQGTRLTVV.

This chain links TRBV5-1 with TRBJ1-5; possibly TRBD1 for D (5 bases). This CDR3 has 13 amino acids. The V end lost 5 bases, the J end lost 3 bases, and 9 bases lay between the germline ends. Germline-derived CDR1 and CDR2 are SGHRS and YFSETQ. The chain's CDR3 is CASRGDTNQPQHF. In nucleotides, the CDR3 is TGCGCCAGCAGAGGGGATACCAATCAGCCCCAGCATTTT.

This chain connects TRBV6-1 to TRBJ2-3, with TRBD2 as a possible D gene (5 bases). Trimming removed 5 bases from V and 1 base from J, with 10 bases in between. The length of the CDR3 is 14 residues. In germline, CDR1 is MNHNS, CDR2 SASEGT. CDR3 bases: TGTGCCAGCAGTTTCGACGGGGGCACAGATACGCAGTATTTT. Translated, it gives CASSFDGGTDTQYF.

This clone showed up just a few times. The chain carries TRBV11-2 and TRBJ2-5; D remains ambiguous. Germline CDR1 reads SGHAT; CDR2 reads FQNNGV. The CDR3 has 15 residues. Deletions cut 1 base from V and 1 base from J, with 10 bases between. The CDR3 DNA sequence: TGTGCCAGCAGCTTAGGGGTCGGGCCCCAAGAGACCCAGTACTTC. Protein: CASSLGVGPQETQYF.

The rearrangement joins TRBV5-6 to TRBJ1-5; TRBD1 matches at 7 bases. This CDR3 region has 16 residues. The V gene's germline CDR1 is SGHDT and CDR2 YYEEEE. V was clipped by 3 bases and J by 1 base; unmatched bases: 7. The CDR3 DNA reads TGTGCCAGCAGCTCCGCAGGGGGTTTCAGCAATCAGCCCCAGCATTTT. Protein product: CASSSAGGFSNQPQHF.

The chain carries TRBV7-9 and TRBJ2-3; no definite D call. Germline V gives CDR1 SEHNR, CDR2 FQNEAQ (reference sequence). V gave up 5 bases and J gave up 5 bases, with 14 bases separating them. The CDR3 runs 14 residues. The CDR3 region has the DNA TGTGCCAGCAGCCCAGTTCAGTTTAGAGATACGCAGTATTTT. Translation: CASSPVQFRDTQYF.

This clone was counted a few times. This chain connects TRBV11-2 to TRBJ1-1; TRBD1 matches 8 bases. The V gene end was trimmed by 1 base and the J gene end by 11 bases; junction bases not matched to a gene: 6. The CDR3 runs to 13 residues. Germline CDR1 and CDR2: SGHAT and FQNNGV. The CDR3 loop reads CASSLGTGRIAFF. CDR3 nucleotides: TGTGCCAGCAGCTTAGGGACAGGGAGGATTGCTTTCTTT.

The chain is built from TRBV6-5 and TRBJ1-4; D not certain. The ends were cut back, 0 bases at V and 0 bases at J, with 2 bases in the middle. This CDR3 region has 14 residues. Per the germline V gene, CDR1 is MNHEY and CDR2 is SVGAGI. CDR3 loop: CASSYSPTNEKLFF. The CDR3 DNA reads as TGTGCCAGCAGTTACTCTCCAACTAATGAAAAACTGTTTTTT.

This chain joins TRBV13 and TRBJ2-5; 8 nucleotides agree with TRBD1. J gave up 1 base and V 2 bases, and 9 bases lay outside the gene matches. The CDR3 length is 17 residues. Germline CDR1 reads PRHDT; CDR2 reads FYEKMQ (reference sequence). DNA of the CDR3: TGTGCCAGCAGCTTATTGGGGGGACAGGAGACCCAAGAGACCCAGTACTTC. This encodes CASSLLGGQETQETQYF.

CDR3 bases: TGTGCCAGCAGTGAATACCGGGGCTTGGGCAATGAGCAGTTCTTC. Amino acid sequence: CASSEYRGLGNEQFF. The gene calls are TRBV2 and TRBJ2-1, with D perhaps TRBD1 or TRBD2 (5 bases each). V was cut by 2 bases and J by 6 bases, with 14 bases left in between. CDR3 length equals 15 residues. Germline V gives CDR1 SNHLY, CDR2 FYNNEI.

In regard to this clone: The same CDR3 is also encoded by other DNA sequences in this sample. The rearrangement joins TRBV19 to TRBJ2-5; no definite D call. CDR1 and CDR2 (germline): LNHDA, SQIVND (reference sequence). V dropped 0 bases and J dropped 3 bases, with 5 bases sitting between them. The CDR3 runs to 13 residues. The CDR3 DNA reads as TGTGCCAGTAGTATAGACGGTGAAGAGACCCAGTACTTC. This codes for CASSIDGEETQYF.

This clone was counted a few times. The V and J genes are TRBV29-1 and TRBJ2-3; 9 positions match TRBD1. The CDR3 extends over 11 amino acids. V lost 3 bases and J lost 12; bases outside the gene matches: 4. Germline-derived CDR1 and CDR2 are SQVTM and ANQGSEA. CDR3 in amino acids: CSVETGQGQYF. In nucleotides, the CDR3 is TGCAGCGTTGAGACGGGACAGGGACAGTATTTT.

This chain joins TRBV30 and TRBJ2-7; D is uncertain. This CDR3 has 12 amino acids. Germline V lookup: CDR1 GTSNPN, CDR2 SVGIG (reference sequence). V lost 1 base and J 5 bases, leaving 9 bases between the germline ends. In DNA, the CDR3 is TGTGCCTGGAGTGAAACAGAGAACGAGCAGTACTTC. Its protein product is CAWSETENEQYF.

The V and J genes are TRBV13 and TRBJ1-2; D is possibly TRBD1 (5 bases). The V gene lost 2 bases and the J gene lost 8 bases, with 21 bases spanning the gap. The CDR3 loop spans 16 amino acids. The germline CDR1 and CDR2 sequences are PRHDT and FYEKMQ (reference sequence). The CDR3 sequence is CASSLFVKGPLSGYTF. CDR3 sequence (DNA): TGTGCCAGCAGCTTATTTGTTAAGGGGCCACTCAGCGGCTACACCTTC.

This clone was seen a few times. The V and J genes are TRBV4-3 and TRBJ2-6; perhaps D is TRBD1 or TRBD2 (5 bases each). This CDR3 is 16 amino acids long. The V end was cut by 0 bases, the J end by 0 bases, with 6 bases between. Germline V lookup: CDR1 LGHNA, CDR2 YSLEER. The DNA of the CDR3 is TGCGCCAGCAGCCAAGAGGGGACCTCTGGGGCCAACGTCCTGACTTTC. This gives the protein CASSQEGTSGANVLTF.

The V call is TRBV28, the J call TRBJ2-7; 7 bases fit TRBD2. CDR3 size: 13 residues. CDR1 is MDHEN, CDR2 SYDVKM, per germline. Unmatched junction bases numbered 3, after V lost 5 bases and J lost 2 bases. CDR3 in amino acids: CASSIGLAYEQYF. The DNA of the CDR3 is TGTGCCAGCAGTATCGGACTAGCCTACGAGCAGTACTTC.

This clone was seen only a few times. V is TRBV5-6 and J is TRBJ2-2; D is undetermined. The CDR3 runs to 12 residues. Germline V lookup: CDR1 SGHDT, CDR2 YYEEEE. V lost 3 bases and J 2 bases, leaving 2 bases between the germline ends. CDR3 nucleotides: TGTGCCAGCAGCTCCAACACCGGGGAGCTGTTTTTT. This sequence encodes CASSSNTGELFF.